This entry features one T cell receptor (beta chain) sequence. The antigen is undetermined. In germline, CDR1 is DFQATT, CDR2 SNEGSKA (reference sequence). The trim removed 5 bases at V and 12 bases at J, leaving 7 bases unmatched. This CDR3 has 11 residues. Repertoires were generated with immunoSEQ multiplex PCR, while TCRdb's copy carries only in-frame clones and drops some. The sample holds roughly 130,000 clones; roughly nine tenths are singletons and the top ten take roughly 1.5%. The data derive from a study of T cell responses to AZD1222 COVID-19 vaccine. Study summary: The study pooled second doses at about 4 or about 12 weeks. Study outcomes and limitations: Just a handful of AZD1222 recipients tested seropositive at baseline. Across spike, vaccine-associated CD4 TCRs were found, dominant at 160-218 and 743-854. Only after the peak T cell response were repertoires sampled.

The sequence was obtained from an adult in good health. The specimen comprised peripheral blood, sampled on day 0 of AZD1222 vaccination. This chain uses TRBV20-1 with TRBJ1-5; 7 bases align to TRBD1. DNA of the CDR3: TGCAGTGCTCGGACAGGAAATTACCAGCATTTT. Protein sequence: CSARTGNYQHF.